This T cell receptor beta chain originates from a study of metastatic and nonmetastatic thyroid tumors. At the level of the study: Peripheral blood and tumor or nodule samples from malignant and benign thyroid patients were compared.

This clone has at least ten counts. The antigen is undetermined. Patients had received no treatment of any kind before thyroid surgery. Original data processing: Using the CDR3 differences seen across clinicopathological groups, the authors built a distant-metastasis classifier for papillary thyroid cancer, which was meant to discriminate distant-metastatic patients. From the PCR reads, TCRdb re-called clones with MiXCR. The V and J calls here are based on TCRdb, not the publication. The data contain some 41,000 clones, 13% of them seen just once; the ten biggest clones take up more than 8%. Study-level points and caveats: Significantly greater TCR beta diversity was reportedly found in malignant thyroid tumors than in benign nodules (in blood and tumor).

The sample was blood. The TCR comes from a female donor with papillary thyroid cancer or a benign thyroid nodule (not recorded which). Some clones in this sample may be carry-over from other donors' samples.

CDR3: CASSPTGFGDEKLFF. CDR3 sequence (DNA): TGTGCCAGCAGCCCCACAGGGTTTGGGGATGAAAAACTGTTTTTT. V and J are TRBV13 and TRBJ1-4, with D possibly being TRBD1 (6 bases). The V and J ends lost 5 bases and 6 bases respectively, with 16 bases between them. CDR1 PRHDT and CDR2 FYEKMQ come from the germline V gene (reference sequence). The CDR3 has 15 amino acids.